These 18 T cell receptor beta chains share one sample of origin, sequenced in a study of breast tumors, draining lymph nodes, adjacent tissues. TCRdb called the multiplex PCR reads again in MiXCR, with one record for every CDR3 protein. The sample lists about 22,000 distinct CDR3 sequences; around 55% were seen once. The sequenced sample consisted of breast tumor tissue. These receptors all come from a female donor with breast cancer. Some clones in this sample may be carry-over from other donors' samples.

This clonotype was counted a few times. The germline gene is not matched at one end of the junction; a read error may be the cause. The chain carries TRBV11-2 and TRBJ1-1, with TRBD1 matching 12 bases. Germline V CDR1 and CDR2: SGHAT, FQNNGV. The length of the CDR3 is 16 residues. Here the CDR3 DNA reads TGTGCCAGCAGCTCCGGGACAGGGGGCGTGAAGACTGAAGCTTTCTTT. Protein sequence: CASSSGTGGVKTEAFF.

The table lists this clonotype with many counts. This could be a read error, since a much larger clone is one nucleotide away. V gene TRBV6-6 combines with J gene TRBJ2-7, with 9 bases aligning to TRBD2. With 6 bases clipped from V and 4 bases from J, the junction kept 7 bases outside the gene matches. The CDR3 sequence is 14 residues long. Per germline, CDR1 MNHNY and CDR2 SVGAGI (reference sequence). CDR3 sequence: CASRRGTSLYEQYF. CDR3 nucleotide sequence: TGTGCCAGCAGACGAGGGACTAGCTTATACGAGCAGTACTTC.

The chain employs TRBV10-3 and TRBJ1-2; D is possibly TRBD1 (6 bases). The CDR3 consists of 14 residues. Trimming left V 6 bases short and J 6 bases short, with 17 bases between. Germline values: CDR1 ENHRY, CDR2 SYGVKD. CDR3 protein: CAISEPMGAHGYTF. The CDR3, as DNA: TGTGCCATCAGCGAACCAATGGGGGCTCATGGCTACACCTTC.

This clonotype was seen at least ten times. The chain employs TRBV3-1 and TRBJ2-1, with 10 bases fitting TRBD2. Germline lookup yields CDR1 LGHDT and CDR2 YNNKEL (reference sequence). The CDR3 is made up of 15 amino acids. V gave up 4 bases and J gave up 10 bases; unmatched junction bases: 10. CDR3 sequence (DNA): TGTGCCAGCAGCCCCAGGGTAGCGGGGGGTGGGGAGCAGTTCTTC. This sequence encodes CASSPRVAGGGEQFF.

This clonotype was seen at least ten times. The chain recombines TRBV2 with TRBJ2-2; D not resolved. This CDR3 is 13 amino acids long. CDR1 SNHLY and CDR2 FYNNEI come from the germline V gene. The germline V and J ends were trimmed by 2 bases and 4 bases, with 5 bases remaining between them. This CDR3 reads CASSERTTGELFF. The DNA of the CDR3 is TGTGCCAGCAGTGAACGGACCACCGGGGAGCTGTTTTTT.

The sample holds many counts of this clonotype. The rearrangement uses TRBV5-1 and TRBJ2-3; 8 bases map to TRBD2. CDR1 SGHRS and CDR2 YFSETQ come from the germline V gene. The CDR3 contains 15 residues. Trimming at V came to 6 bases and at J to 3 bases, leaving 9 bases not matched to a gene. CDR3 loop: CASNRAGGNTDTQYF. CDR3 DNA sequence: TGCGCCAGCAACCGGGCGGGGGGTAATACAGATACGCAGTATTTT.

The chain is built from TRBV9 and TRBJ1-6; TRBD1 matches 9 bases. J was trimmed by 6 bases and V by 5 bases; bases with no gene match: 6. This CDR3 region has 15 residues. The germline V gene has CDR1 SGDLS and CDR2 YYNGEE. CDR3 amino acids: CASSRPGQGNSPLHF. In DNA form, the CDR3 reads TGTGCCAGCAGTCGACCGGGACAGGGTAATTCACCCCTCCACTTT.

The chain links TRBV15 to TRBJ1-4; D is uncertain. V was shortened by 0 bases and J by 7 bases, with 15 bases between the two germline ends. Per the germline V gene, CDR1 is LNHNV and CDR2 is YYDKDF (reference sequence). The CDR3 contains 16 residues. The CDR3 reads CATSRDTPPPREKLFF. The DNA for the CDR3 is TGTGCCACCAGCAGAGATACTCCTCCCCCGCGTGAAAAACTGTTTTTT. Filled out from reference TRBV15 and TRBJ1-4, the complete variable domain reads DAMVIQNPRYQVTQFGKPVTLSCSQTLNHNVMYWYQQKSSQAPKLLFHYYDKDFNNEADTPDNFQSRRPNTSFCFLDIRSPGLGDTAMYLCATSRDTPPPREKLFFGSGTQLSVL.

This clonotype was detected ten times or more. The chain is built from TRBV7-3 and TRBJ2-1, with 16 bases identical to TRBD2. The ends lost 3 bases at V and 6 bases at J; junction bases unmatched: 11. Germline loops: CDR1 SGHTA, CDR2 FQGTGA. The CDR3 contains 19 residues. The CDR3: CASSLTGTSGGAYANEQFF. The CDR3 DNA reads TGTGCCAGCAGCTTGACGGGGACTAGCGGGGGGGCGTACGCCAATGAGCAGTTCTTC.

The CDR3 loop is CASTNLAAGGETQYF. DNA for the CDR3: TGTGCCAGCACCAATCTAGCGGCAGGTGGAGAGACCCAGTACTTC. The genes are TRBV5-8 and TRBJ2-5; 7 bases map to TRBD2. Losses at the gene ends were 6 bases for V and 4 bases for J; bases not matched to a gene: 12. This CDR3 spans 15 amino acids. Germline lookup yields CDR1 SGHTS and CDR2 YDEGEE. Complete variable domain (other parts from reference TRBV5-8 and TRBJ2-5): EAGVTQSPTHLIKTRGQQATLRCSPISGHTSVYWYQQALGLGLQFLLWYDEGEERNRGNFPPRFSGRQFPNYSSELNVNALELEDSALYLCASTNLAAGGETQYFGPGTRLLVL.

This clonotype came up many times. The chain has TRBV11-2 and TRBJ1-1, with 7 bases lining up with TRBD1. The CDR3 sequence is 16 residues long. Looked up from germline, CDR1 is SGHAT and CDR2 is FQNNGV. V gave up 4 bases and J gave up 6 bases; unmatched junction bases: 14. The CDR3 DNA follows: TGTGCCAGCAGCTCCATAGACAGGGACCCAGGGGCTGAAGCTTTCTTT. Translating gives CASSSIDRDPGAEAFF. Variable domain in full (rest from reference TRBV11-2 and TRBJ1-1): EAGVAQSPRYKIIEKRQSVAFWCNPISGHATLYWYQQILGQGPKLLIQFQNNGVVDDSQLPKDRFSAERLKGVDSTLKIQPAKLEDSAVYLCASSSIDRDPGAEAFFGQGTRLTVV.

CDR3 loop: CASSIRGHSTDTQYF. The CDR3 DNA sequence: TGTGCCAGTAGTATCAGGGGGCATTCCACAGATACGCAGTATTTT. The chain employs TRBV19 and TRBJ2-3; the match to TRBD1 covers 8 bases. V gave up 3 bases and J gave up 2 bases; unmatched junction bases: 4. CDR3 length: 15 amino acids. Germline CDR1 LNHDA, CDR2 SQIVND (reference sequence).

Note on this clonotype: With a much larger clone just one base away, this may be a read error. CDR3 sequence: CASSQVAGGGSGTQYF. The CDR3 nucleotides read TGTGCCAGCAGCCAAGTGGCGGGAGGGGGCTCAGGGACCCAGTACTTC. This chain uses TRBV3-1 with TRBJ2-7; 9 bases are a match to TRBD2. The end of the DNA fits TRBJ2-5 better, so the J call may be wrong. Germline values: CDR1 LGHDT, CDR2 YNNKEL (reference sequence). CDR3 length equals 16 residues.

There are many counts of this clonotype. One base away lies a much larger clone, so this may be a sequencing read error. No conserved phenylalanine or tryptophan is present at the end of the CDR3, so a read error is the likely explanation. The gene calls are TRBV20-1 and TRBJ2-3; D call uncertain. Deletions cut 3 bases from V and 3 bases from J, with 7 bases between. The CDR3 runs to 12 residues. Germline-derived CDR1 and CDR2 are DFQATT and SNEGSKA (reference sequence). CDR3 region: CSARGWTDTQYL. Here the CDR3 DNA reads TGCAGTGCTAGGGGTTGGACAGATACGCAGTATCTT.

At least ten counts were recorded for this clonotype. The chain joins TRBV10-1 to TRBJ1-4; 8 bases map to TRBD1. The CDR3 length is 22 residues. Germline V gene lookup returns CDR1 WNHNN and CDR2 SYGVQD (reference sequence). Trimming at V came to 3 bases and at J to 8 bases, leaving 29 bases not matched to a gene. DNA of the CDR3: TGCGCCAGCAGTGACCCCGGACAGGGCAGGCCCGTAGTGCTTTTGACTCCGGAAAAACTGTTTTTT. It encodes CASSDPGQGRPVVLLTPEKLFF.

The gene calls are TRBV5-6 and TRBJ2-7; D not certain. Trimming cost V 2 bases and J 6 bases, with 6 bases left between them. This CDR3 contains 11 residues. Germline V gene sequence: CDR1 SGHDT, CDR2 YYEEEE. This CDR3 is CASSFQSEQYV. CDR3 sequence (DNA): TGTGCCAGCAGCTTCCAATCCGAGCAGTACGTC.

This clonotype has just one count. The gene calls are TRBV7-9 and TRBJ2-7, with a weak D call TRBD1 (5 bases). Trimming removed 6 bases from V and 3 bases from J, with 9 bases in between. The CDR3 covers 12 residues. Germline V gene lookup returns CDR1 SEHNR and CDR2 FQNEAQ (reference sequence). The CDR3 DNA reads TGTGCCAGCAGTCCAGGGATCTACGAGCAGTACTTC. Its protein is CASSPGIYEQYF. The complete variable domain, with remaining parts taken from reference TRBV7-9 and TRBJ2-7, reads DTGVSQNPRHKITKRGQNVTFRCDPISEHNRLYWYRQTLGQGPEFLTYFQNEAQLEKSRLLSDRFSAERPKGSFSTLEIQRTEQGDSAMYLCASSPGIYEQYFGPGTRLTVT.

This clonotype came up once. The chain combines TRBV2 with TRBJ2-7; the match to TRBD2 covers 8 bases. Germline CDR1 is SNHLY and CDR2 is FYNNEI. Trimming took 8 bases from V and 7 from J; bases not matched to a gene: 10. CDR3 length equals 13 residues. The CDR3 sequence: CASSAGGSQEQYF. CDR3 nucleotides: TGTGCCAGCTCCGCGGGGGGATCCCAAGAGCAGTACTTC.